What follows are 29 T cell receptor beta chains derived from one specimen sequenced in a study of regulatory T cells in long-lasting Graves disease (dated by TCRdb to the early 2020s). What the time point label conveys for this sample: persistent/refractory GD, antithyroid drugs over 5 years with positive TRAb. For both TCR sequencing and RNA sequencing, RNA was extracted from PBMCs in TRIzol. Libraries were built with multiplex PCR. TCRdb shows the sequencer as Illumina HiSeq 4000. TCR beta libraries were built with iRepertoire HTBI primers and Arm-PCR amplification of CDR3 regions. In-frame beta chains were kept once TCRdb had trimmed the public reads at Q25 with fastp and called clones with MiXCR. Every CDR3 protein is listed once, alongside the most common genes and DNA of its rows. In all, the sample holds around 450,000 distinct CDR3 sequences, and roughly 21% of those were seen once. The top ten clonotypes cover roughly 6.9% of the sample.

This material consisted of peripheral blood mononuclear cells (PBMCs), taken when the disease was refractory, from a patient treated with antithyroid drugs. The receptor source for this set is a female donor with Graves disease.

CDR3: CASSTGASYEQYF. The DNA of the CDR3 is TGCGCCAGCTCCACAGGGGCGTCCTACGAGCAGTACTTC. The chain has TRBV5-1 and TRBJ2-7, with TRBD1 matching 7 bases. The V segment lost 7 bases and the J segment 1 base; nucleotides outside the gene matches: 5. This CDR3 contains 13 residues. Germline V gene data show CDR1 as SGHRS and CDR2 as YFSETQ. The full variable domain, its missing parts supplied by reference TRBV5-1 and TRBJ2-7, is KAGVTQTPRYLIKTRGQQVTLSCSPISGHRSVSWYQQTPGQGLQFLFEYFSETQRNKGNFPGRFSGRQFSNSRSEMNVSTLELGDSALYLCASSTGASYEQYFGPGTRLTVT.

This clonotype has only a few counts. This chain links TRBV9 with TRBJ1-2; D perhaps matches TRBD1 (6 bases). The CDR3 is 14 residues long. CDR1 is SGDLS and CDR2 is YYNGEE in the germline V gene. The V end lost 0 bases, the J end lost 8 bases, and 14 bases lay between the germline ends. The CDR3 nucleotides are TGTGCCAGCAGCGTAGGAACCGGGGGCGCGGGCTACACCTTC. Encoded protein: CASSVGTGGAGYTF.

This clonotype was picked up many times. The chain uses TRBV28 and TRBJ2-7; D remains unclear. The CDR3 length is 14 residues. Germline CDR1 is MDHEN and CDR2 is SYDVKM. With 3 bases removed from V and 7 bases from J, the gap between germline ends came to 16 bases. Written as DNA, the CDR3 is TGTGCCAGCAGTTTCCCCTCAACCACCAGAGAGCAGTACTTC. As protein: CASSFPSTTREQYF.

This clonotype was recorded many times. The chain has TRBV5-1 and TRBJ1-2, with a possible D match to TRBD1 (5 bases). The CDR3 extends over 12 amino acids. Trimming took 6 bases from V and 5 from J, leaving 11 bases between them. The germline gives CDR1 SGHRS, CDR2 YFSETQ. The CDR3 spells CASTDTGYGYTF. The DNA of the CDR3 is TGCGCCAGCACGGACACCGGGTATGGCTACACCTTC.

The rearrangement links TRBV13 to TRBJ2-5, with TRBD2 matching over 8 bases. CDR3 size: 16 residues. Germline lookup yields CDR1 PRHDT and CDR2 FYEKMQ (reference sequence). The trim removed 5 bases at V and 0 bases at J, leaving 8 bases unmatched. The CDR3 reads CASSPREGRYQETQYF. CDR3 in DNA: TGTGCCAGCAGCCCCCGGGAGGGGCGGTACCAAGAGACCCAGTACTTC.

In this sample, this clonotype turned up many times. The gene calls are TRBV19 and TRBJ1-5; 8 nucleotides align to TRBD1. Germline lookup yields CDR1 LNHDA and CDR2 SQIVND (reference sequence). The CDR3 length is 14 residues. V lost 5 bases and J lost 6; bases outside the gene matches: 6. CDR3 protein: CASSYRGSSQPQHF. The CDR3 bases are TGTGCCAGTAGTTACAGGGGGAGTTCTCAGCCCCAGCATTTT.

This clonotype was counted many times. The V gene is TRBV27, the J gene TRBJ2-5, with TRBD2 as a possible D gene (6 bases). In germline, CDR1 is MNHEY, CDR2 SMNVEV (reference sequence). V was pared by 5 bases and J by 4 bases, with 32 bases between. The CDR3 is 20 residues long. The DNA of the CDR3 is TGTGCCAGCAGTCCTTTGGTCCCTGTTCAGTGGGGTAGGAGGGGAGAGACCCAGTACTTC. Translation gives CASSPLVPVQWGRRGETQYF.

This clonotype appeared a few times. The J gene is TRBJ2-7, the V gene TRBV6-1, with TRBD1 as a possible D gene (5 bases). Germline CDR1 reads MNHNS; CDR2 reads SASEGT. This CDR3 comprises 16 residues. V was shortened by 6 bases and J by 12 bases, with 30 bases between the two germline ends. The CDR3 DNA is TGTGCCAGCAGCCCTACCAGGGATCTTCCACCCATATATCCGTACTTC. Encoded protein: CASSPTRDLPPIYPYF.

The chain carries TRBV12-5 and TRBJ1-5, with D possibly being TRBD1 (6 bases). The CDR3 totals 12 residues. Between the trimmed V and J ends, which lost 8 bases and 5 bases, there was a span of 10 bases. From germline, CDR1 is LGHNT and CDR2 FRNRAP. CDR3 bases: TGTGCTAGTCCCGCAGGGGATCAGCCCCAGCATTTT. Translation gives CASPAGDQPQHF.

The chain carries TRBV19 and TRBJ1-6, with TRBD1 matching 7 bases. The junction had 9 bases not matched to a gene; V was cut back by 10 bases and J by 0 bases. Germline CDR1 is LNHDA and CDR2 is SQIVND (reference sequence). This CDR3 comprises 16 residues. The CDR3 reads CATGGGGGSYNSPLHF. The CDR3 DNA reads TGTGCCACCGGAGGAGGGGGCGGCTCCTATAATTCACCCCTCCACTTT.

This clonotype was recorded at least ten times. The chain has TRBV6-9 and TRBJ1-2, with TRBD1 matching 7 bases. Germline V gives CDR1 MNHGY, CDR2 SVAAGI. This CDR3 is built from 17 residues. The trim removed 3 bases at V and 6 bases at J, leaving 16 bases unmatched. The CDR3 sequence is CASSYWVGQLYLNGYTF. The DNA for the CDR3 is TGTGCCAGCAGTTACTGGGTGGGACAGCTCTACTTAAATGGCTACACCTTC.

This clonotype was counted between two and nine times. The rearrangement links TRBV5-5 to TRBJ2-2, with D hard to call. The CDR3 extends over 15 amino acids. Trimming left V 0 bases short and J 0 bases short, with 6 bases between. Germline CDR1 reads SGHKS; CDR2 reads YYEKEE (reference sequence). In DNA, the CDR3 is TGTGCCAGCAGCTTGGGTCAGACGAACACCGGGGAGCTGTTTTTT. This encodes CASSLGQTNTGELFF.

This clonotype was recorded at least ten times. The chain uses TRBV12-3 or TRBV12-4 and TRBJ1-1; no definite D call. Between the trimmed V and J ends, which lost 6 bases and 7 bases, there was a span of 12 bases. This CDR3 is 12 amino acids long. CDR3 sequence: CASRWQRSEAFF. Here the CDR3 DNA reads TGTGCCAGCAGGTGGCAAAGAAGTGAAGCTTTCTTT.

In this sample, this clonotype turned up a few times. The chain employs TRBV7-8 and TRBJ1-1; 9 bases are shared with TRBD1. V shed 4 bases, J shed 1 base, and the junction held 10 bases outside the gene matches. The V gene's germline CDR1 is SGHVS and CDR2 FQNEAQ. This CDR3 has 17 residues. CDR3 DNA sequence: TGTGCCAGCAGCTGGTGGGGAAAGGGACAGGGGAACACTGAAGCTTTCTTT. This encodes CASSWWGKGQGNTEAFF.

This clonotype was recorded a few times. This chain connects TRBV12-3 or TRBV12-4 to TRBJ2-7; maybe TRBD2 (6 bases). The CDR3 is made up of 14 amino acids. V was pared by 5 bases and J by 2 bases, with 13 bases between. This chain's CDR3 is CASSISGEPYEQYF. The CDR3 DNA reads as TGTGCCAGCAGTATATCGGGAGAACCCTACGAGCAGTACTTC.

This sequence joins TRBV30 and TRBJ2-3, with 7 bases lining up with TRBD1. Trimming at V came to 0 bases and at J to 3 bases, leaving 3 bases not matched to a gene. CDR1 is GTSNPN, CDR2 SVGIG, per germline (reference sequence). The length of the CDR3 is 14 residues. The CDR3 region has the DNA TGTGCCTGGAGTGTTGACAGGGTTACAGATACGCAGTATTTT. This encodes CAWSVDRVTDTQYF.

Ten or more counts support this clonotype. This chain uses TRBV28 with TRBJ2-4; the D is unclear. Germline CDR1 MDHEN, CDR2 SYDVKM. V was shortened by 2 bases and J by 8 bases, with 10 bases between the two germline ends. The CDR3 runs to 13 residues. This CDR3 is CASSLIGSDIQYF. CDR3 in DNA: TGTGCCAGCAGTTTAATAGGATCAGACATTCAGTACTTC.

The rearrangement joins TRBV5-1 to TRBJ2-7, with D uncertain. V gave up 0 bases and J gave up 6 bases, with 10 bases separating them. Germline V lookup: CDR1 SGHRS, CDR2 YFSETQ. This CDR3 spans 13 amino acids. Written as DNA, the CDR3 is TGCGCCAGCAGCTTGGTCGGTCTTTCCGAGCAGTACTTC. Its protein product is CASSLVGLSEQYF.

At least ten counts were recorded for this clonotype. The CDR3 region is CSVEDRTSGRGDTQYF. The DNA for the CDR3 is TGCAGCGTTGAAGACCGGACTAGCGGGAGGGGAGATACGCAGTATTTT. This chain connects TRBV29-1 to TRBJ2-3; 15 bases align to TRBD2. V shed 0 bases, J shed 5 bases, and the junction held 3 bases outside the gene matches. This CDR3 comprises 16 residues. Germline V lookup: CDR1 SQVTM, CDR2 ANQGSEA.

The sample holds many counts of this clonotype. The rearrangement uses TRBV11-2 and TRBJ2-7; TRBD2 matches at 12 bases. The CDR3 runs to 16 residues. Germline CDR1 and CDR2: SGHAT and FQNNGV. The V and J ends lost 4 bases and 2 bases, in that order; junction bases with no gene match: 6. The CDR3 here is CASSWMTSGSPYEQYF. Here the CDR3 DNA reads TGTGCCAGCAGCTGGATGACTAGCGGGAGTCCCTACGAGCAGTACTTC.

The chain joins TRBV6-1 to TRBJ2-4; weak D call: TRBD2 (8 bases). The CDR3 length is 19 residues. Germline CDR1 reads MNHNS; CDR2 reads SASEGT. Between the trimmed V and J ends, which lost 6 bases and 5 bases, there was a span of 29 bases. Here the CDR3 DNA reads TGTGCCAGCAGATCGTGGGACAGTGAACCGCGGGAGGACCAAAACATTCAGTACTTC. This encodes CASRSWDSEPREDQNIQYF.

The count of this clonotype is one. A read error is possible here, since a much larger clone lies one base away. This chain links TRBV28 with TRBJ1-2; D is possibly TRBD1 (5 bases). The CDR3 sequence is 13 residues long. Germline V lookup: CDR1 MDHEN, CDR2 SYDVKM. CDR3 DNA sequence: TGTGCCAGCAGTGGCCGGGACGACTATAGCTACACCTTC. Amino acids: CASSGRDDYSYTF.

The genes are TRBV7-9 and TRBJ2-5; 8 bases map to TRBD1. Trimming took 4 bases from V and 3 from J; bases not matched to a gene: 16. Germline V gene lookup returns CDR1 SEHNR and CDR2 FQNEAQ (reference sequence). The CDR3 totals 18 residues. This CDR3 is CASSSIPGTGPLEETQYF. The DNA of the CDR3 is TGTGCCAGCAGCTCTATCCCCGGGACAGGACCTCTCGAAGAGACCCAGTACTTC.

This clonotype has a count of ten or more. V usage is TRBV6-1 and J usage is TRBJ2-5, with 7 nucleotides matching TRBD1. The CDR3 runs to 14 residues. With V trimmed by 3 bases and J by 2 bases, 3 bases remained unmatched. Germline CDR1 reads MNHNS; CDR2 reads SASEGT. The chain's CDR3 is CASSDWDRQETQYF. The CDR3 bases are TGTGCCAGCAGTGATTGGGACAGACAAGAGACCCAGTACTTC.

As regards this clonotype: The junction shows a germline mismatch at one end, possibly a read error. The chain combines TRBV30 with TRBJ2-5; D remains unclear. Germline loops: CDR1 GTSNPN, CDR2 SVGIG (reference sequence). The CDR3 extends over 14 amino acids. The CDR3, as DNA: TGTGCCCGGAGCCAAGGGATTATTCCGGAGACCCAGTACTTC. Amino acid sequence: CARSQGIIPETQYF.

The DNA of the CDR3 is TGCAGTGCAGATTTACTAGCGCGAGGAGATACGCAGTATTTT. Translating gives CSADLLARGDTQYF. V and J are TRBV20-1 and TRBJ2-3, with 7 bases aligning to TRBD2. The CDR3 runs to 14 residues. Germline V gene sequence: CDR1 DFQATT, CDR2 SNEGSKA (reference sequence). Trimming took 6 bases from V and 5 from J; bases not matched to a gene: 11.

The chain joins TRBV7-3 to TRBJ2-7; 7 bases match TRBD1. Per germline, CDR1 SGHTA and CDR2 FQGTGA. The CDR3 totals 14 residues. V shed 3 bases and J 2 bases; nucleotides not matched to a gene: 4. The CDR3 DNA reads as TGTGCCAGCAGCTTGCACGGACAGGCCTACGAGCAGTACTTC. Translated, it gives CASSLHGQAYEQYF.

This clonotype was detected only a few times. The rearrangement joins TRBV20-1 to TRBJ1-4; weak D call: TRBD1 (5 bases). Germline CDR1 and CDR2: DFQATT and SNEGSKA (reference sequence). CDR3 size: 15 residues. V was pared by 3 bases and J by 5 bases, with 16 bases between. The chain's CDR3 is CSASPSGTANEKLFF. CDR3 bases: TGCAGTGCTAGCCCCTCCGGGACCGCCAATGAAAAACTGTTTTTT.

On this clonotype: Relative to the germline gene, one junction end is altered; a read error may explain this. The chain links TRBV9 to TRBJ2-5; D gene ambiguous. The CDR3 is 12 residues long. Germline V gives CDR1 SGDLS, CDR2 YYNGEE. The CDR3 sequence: CASSALQGTQYF. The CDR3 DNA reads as TGTGCCAGCAGCGCTCTACAAGGGACCCAGTACTTC.